This T cell receptor beta chain originates from a study of PD-1 blockade in classical Hodgkin lymphoma. Whole-study results and caveats: Reported baseline diversity: healthy donors highest, relapsed/refractory patients lowest. Patients with a complete response exhibited baseline diversity comparable to newly diagnosed patients. Differences between repertoires have undefined causes, possibly disease activity or prior therapy.

Time point in this sample: cycle 4 day 1 (C4D1), after 6 weeks of nivolumab. Every patient had relapsed following autologous stem cell transplantation, and cohorts differed in brentuximab vedotin exposure. Germline V gene sequence: CDR1 MGHRA, CDR2 YSYEKL. V gave up 1 base and J gave up 4 bases, with 8 bases separating them. The CDR3 has 15 amino acids. Sequencing used immunoSEQ multiplex PCR; TCRdb keeps in-frame clones, though not all of them. The data show tens of thousands of clones, about 90% seen once. The count of this clone is one. Its antigen is not known. The chain couples TRBV4-1 to TRBJ1-6, with unresolved D. The receptor's source is a human donor with classical Hodgkin lymphoma. The sample was peripheral blood mononuclear cells (PBMCs), taken before the fourth cycle of nivolumab. CDR3 region: CASSQGAFYNSPLHF. DNA for the CDR3: TGCGCCAGCAGCCAAGGGGCGTTTTATAATTCACCCCTCCACTTT.